Listed here are 26 T cell receptor beta chains from one sample, sequenced in a study of blood T cell repertoires in COVID-19. Sequencing was performed with immunoSEQ multiplex PCR; in TCRdb, only in-frame clones are kept and a portion is missing. The sample gives 90,000 to 120,000 clones, roughly 90% of which show up once; 4.9% is in the top ten. The specimen sequenced was peripheral blood. The receptors derive from a man in his forties or fifties with active or convalescent COVID-19.

This clone has a handful of counts. The V and J genes are TRBV19 and TRBJ2-6; 7 bases align to TRBD1. Germline V gene data show CDR1 as LNHDA and CDR2 as SQIVND (reference sequence). The trim removed 5 bases at V and 0 bases at J, leaving 7 bases unmatched. CDR3 length: 17 amino acids. The CDR3 here is CASSYGTEPSGANVLTF. CDR3 DNA sequence: TGTGCCAGTAGTTACGGGACAGAACCCTCTGGGGCCAACGTCCTGACTTTC.

This rearrangement joins TRBV14 to TRBJ1-2; TRBD1 might be the D (5 bases). Germline-derived CDR1 and CDR2 are SGHDN and FVKESK. V was trimmed by 4 bases and J by 4 bases, leaving 13 bases between them. This CDR3 spans 14 amino acids. For the CDR3, the DNA is TGTGCCAGCAGCCCCACCAGGGCAGGCTATGGCTACACCTTC. It translates to CASSPTRAGYGYTF.

This rearrangement joins TRBV9 to TRBJ1-1; TRBD1 matches 11 bases. V lost 5 bases, J lost 1 base, and 4 bases stayed unmatched. There are 15 residues in the CDR3. Germline V lookup: CDR1 SGDLS, CDR2 YYNGEE. The DNA for the CDR3 is TGTGCCAGCAGACGGACAGGGGGCTCGAACACTGAAGCTTTCTTT. Protein: CASRRTGGSNTEAFF.

This clone has a single count. The V and J genes are TRBV25-1 and TRBJ1-2; TRBD1 agrees at 9 bases. Germline loops: CDR1 MGHDK, CDR2 SYGVNS. This CDR3 has 14 amino acids. The V segment lost 6 bases and the J segment 8 bases; nucleotides outside the gene matches: 10. The chain's CDR3 is CASSLGQGSGGYTF. CDR3 DNA sequence: TGTGCCAGCAGCCTAGGACAGGGGAGCGGCGGCTACACCTTC.

This clone was counted once. This chain links TRBV2 with TRBJ1-2; D is unclear. CDR1 is SNHLY and CDR2 is FYNNEI in the germline V gene. Trimming removed 6 bases at V and 8 bases at J, with 13 bases between. The CDR3 totals 12 residues. The CDR3 is CASREGGHGYTF. In nucleotides, the CDR3 is TGTGCCAGCAGGGAGGGAGGGCACGGCTACACCTTC.

A few counts support this clone. The chain carries TRBV7-2 and TRBJ2-1; D remains ambiguous. Germline-derived CDR1 and CDR2 are SGHTA and FQGNSA. Between the trimmed V and J ends, which lost 0 bases and 5 bases, there was a span of 11 bases. The length of the CDR3 is 15 residues. The CDR3 here is CASSLASLNHNEQFF. CDR3 DNA sequence: TGTGCCAGCAGCTTAGCTAGTCTTAACCACAATGAGCAGTTCTTC.

V and J are TRBV5-4 and TRBJ2-1; possible D gene TRBD1, 6 bases. Germline-derived CDR1 and CDR2 are SGHNT and YYREEE (reference sequence). The ends were cut back, 3 bases at V and 2 bases at J, with 9 bases in the middle. The CDR3 is 14 residues long. The CDR3 sequence is CASSSQGPYNEQFF. CDR3 DNA: TGTGCCAGCAGCTCACAGGGTCCCTACAATGAGCAGTTCTTC.

This chain links TRBV19 with TRBJ2-7; D remains ambiguous. Trimming pared 0 bases from V and 2 bases from J, leaving 11 bases between. The CDR3 consists of 15 residues. CDR1 is LNHDA, CDR2 SQIVND, per germline (reference sequence). CDR3 amino acids: CASSIDLRGAYEQYF. The CDR3 DNA reads TGTGCCAGTAGTATAGATCTTCGAGGCGCCTACGAGCAGTACTTC.

The rearrangement links TRBV28 to TRBJ1-5; TRBD1 agrees at 9 bases. J gave up 4 bases and V 4 bases, and 5 bases lay outside the gene matches. Germline CDR1 MDHEN, CDR2 SYDVKM. CDR3 size: 15 residues. CDR3 loop: CASSWGDRENQPQHF. The CDR3 region has the DNA TGTGCCAGCAGTTGGGGGGACAGGGAAAATCAGCCCCAGCATTTT.

This clone was recorded only once. The CDR3 is CASSRQGGSPLHF. The CDR3 region has the DNA TGTGCCAGCAGTCGACAGGGCGGATCACCCCTCCACTTT. V and J are TRBV7-3 and TRBJ1-6; 7 bases are shared with TRBD1. Trimming cost V 6 bases and J 10 bases; bases outside gene matches: 6. CDR1 SGHTA and CDR2 FQGTGA come from the germline V gene. The CDR3 loop spans 13 amino acids.

The gene calls are TRBV5-1 and TRBJ1-1, with D uncertain. Germline V gives CDR1 SGHRS, CDR2 YFSETQ. This CDR3 comprises 13 residues. V was clipped by 6 bases and J by 1 base, with 10 bases between them. For the CDR3, the DNA is TGCGCCAGCACGAGGGAGGAGAACACTGAAGCTTTCTTT. Its translation: CASTREENTEAFF.

The rearrangement links TRBV7-2 to TRBJ2-7; tentative D call: TRBD1 (6 bases). Germline V lookup: CDR1 SGHTA, CDR2 FQGNSA. This CDR3 spans 13 amino acids. Trimming took off 5 bases at V and 5 bases at J, with 13 bases between the two ends. CDR3 sequence reads: CASSEMDSNEQYF. For the CDR3, the DNA is TGTGCCAGCAGCGAAATGGACAGTAACGAGCAGTACTTC.

This chain joins TRBV15 and TRBJ1-2, with D possibly being TRBD1 (6 bases). CDR3 size: 15 residues. The germline V gene has CDR1 LNHNV and CDR2 YYDKDF (reference sequence). Trimming took 5 bases from V and 1 from J, leaving 14 bases between them. In DNA, the CDR3 is TGTGCCACCAGCCGGGAAGGGGGGGGTAACTATGGCTACACCTTC. The encoded protein is CATSREGGGNYGYTF.

The V call is TRBV6-2 or TRBV6-3, the J call TRBJ1-1; a possible D gene is TRBD1 (5 bases). The CDR3 extends over 14 amino acids. Germline values: CDR1 MNHEY, CDR2 SVGEGT. V dropped 5 bases and J dropped 4 bases, with 14 bases sitting between them. This CDR3 reads CASSPGHRTTEAFF. CDR3 nucleotides: TGTGCCAGCAGTCCCGGACACAGGACCACTGAAGCTTTCTTT.

The chain couples TRBV3-1 (or the pseudogene TRBV3-2) to TRBJ1-2; TRBD1 is a possible D gene (5 bases). V was clipped by 2 bases and J by 5 bases, with 9 bases between them. CDR3 size: 13 residues. The germline V gene has CDR1 LGHDT and CDR2 YNNKEL (reference sequence). DNA for the CDR3: TGTGCCAGCAGCCAACGAAGGGGTTATGGCTACACCTTC. This gives the protein CASSQRRGYGYTF.

This clone was found a few times. The CDR3 is CASTLYRGTSETQYF. CDR3 DNA sequence: TGTGCCAGTACCCTATACAGGGGCACCTCAGAGACCCAGTACTTC. The V and J genes are TRBV6-5 and TRBJ2-5, with 7 positions matching TRBD1. The CDR3 spans 15 residues. CDR1 and CDR2 from the germline V gene are MNHEY and SVGAGI. Unmatched junction bases numbered 14, after V lost 9 bases and J lost 4 bases.

The J gene is TRBJ2-5, the V gene TRBV5-6; no reliable D call. The germline V and J ends were trimmed by 4 bases and 4 bases, with 11 bases remaining between them. The CDR3 length is 13 residues. CDR1 is SGHDT and CDR2 is YYEEEE in the germline V gene. The CDR3 spells CASSTLAPETQYF. The CDR3 DNA reads as TGTGCCAGCAGCACTCTTGCCCCAGAGACCCAGTACTTC.

The chain links TRBV2 to TRBJ1-2; 8 bases match TRBD1. This CDR3 has 14 residues. CDR1 SNHLY and CDR2 FYNNEI come from the germline V gene. Losses at the gene ends were 6 bases for V and 5 bases for J; bases not matched to a gene: 8. This CDR3 reads CASRTGVLLYGYTF. The DNA of the CDR3 is TGTGCCAGCAGGACAGGGGTCCTTTTGTATGGCTACACCTTC.

In this sample, this clone turned up a few times. The V and J genes are TRBV19 and TRBJ2-7, with a weak D call TRBD2 (5 bases). Looked up from germline, CDR1 is LNHDA and CDR2 is SQIVND (reference sequence). The CDR3 contains 14 residues. Trimming cost V 3 bases and J 2 bases, with 11 bases left between them. The CDR3 is CASSISGGPYEQYF. The CDR3 DNA sequence: TGTGCCAGTAGTATTAGTGGAGGCCCCTACGAGCAGTACTTC.

V is TRBV2 and J is TRBJ2-1, with 7 positions matching TRBD1. This CDR3 region has 17 residues. V lost 6 bases to trimming and J lost 1 base; unmatched junction nucleotides: 12. Germline loops: CDR1 SNHLY, CDR2 FYNNEI. The CDR3 loop is CASSKLPGQISYNEQFF. CDR3 DNA sequence: TGTGCCAGCAGCAAACTTCCGGGACAGATATCCTACAATGAGCAGTTCTTC. The complete variable domain, with remaining parts taken from reference TRBV2 and TRBJ2-1, reads EPEVTQTPSHQVTQMGQEVILRCVPISNHLYFYWYRQILGQKVEFLVSFYNNEISEKSEIFDDQFSVERPDGSNFTLKIRSTKLEDSAMYFCASSKLPGQISYNEQFFGPGTRLTVL.

The CDR3 reads CASSYSGTGFEQYF. Here the CDR3 DNA reads TGTGCCAGCAGTTACTCCGGGACAGGGTTCGAGCAGTACTTC. The V gene is TRBV6-5, the J gene TRBJ2-7; 9 nucleotides line up with TRBD1. This CDR3 is built from 14 residues. V lost 0 bases, J lost 6 bases, and 3 bases stayed unmatched. The germline gives CDR1 MNHEY, CDR2 SVGAGI.

Here the CDR3 reads CASSSGLQETQYF. CDR3 DNA sequence: TGCGCCAGCAGCTCGGGACTCCAAGAGACCCAGTACTTC. This chain links TRBV5-1 with TRBJ2-5, with D perhaps TRBD2 (6 bases). This CDR3 comprises 13 residues. The germline gives CDR1 SGHRS, CDR2 YFSETQ. Trimming cost V 3 bases and J 1 base, with 7 bases left between them.

This sequence joins TRBV10-3 and TRBJ1-2; 11 nucleotides line up with TRBD1. Germline V lookup: CDR1 ENHRY, CDR2 SYGVKD. This CDR3 has 16 amino acids. The V and J ends lost 6 bases and 6 bases, in that order; junction bases with no gene match: 12. CDR3 DNA sequence: TGTGCCATCAGAGAACCAGGACAGGGGGCACGGCATGGCTACACCTTC. Amino acids: CAIREPGQGARHGYTF.

A single count supports this clone. This rearrangement joins TRBV3-1 (or the pseudogene TRBV3-2) to TRBJ1-5, with D possibly being TRBD1 (6 bases). CDR3 length: 16 residues. V was shortened by 0 bases and J by 5 bases, with 14 bases between the two germline ends. Germline V gene sequence: CDR1 LGHDT, CDR2 YNNKEL (reference sequence). CDR3 sequence reads: CASSQDLKGVYQPQHF. DNA for the CDR3: TGTGCCAGCAGCCAAGATCTCAAGGGGGTCTATCAGCCCCAGCATTTT.

The chain joins TRBV5-8 to TRBJ1-6; D possibly corresponds to TRBD1 (6 bases). Germline-derived CDR1 and CDR2 are SGHTS and YDEGEE. Trimming removed 0 bases from V and 9 bases from J, with 16 bases in between. The CDR3 runs to 16 residues. CDR3 sequence: CASSLGDILRGSPLHF. In DNA, the CDR3 is TGTGCCAGCAGCTTGGGGGACATCCTCAGGGGTTCACCCCTCCACTTT.

The chain links TRBV27 to TRBJ2-3; weak D call: TRBD2 (5 bases). CDR1 and CDR2 from the germline V gene are MNHEY and SMNVEV (reference sequence). This CDR3 has 15 residues. The V end lost 8 bases, the J end lost 0 bases, and 15 bases lay between the germline ends. The CDR3 sequence is CASSPTGRSTDTQYF. CDR3 nucleotides: TGTGCCAGCTCCCCTACGGGGAGAAGCACAGATACGCAGTATTTT.